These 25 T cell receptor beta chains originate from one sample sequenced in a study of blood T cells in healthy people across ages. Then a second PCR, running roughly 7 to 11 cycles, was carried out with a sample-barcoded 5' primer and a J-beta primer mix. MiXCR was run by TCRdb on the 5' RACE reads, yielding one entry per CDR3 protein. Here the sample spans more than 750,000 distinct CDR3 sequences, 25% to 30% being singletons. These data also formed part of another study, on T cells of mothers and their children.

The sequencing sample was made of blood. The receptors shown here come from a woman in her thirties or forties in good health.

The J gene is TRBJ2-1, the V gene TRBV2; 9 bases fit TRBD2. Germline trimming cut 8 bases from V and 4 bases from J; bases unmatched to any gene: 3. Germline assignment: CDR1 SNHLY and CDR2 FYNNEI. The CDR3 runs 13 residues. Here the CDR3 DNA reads TGTGCCAGCCGTGCGGGGGGGTACAATGAGCAGTTCTTC. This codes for CASRAGGYNEQFF.

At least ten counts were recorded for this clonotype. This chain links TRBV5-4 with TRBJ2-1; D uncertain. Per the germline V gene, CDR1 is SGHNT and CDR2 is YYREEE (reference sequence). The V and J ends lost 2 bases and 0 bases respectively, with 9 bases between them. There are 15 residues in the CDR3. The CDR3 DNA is TGTGCCAGCAGCTTCGGCCCGAGCTCCTACAATGAGCAGTTCTTC. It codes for CASSFGPSSYNEQFF.

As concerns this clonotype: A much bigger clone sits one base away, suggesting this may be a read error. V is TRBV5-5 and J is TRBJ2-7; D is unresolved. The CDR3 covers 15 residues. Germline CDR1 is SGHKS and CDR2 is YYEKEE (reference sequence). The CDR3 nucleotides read TGTGCCAGCAGCTTGGATCCCATATCAGTGGACGAGCAGTGCTTC. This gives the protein CASSLDPISVDEQCF.

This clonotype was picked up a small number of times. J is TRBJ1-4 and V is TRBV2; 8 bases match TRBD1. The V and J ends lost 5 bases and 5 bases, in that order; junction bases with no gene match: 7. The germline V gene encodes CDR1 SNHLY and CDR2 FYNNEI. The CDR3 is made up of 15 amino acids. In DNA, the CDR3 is TGTGCCAGCAGTCAACAGGGGGTAACGAATGAAAAACTGTTTTTT. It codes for CASSQQGVTNEKLFF.

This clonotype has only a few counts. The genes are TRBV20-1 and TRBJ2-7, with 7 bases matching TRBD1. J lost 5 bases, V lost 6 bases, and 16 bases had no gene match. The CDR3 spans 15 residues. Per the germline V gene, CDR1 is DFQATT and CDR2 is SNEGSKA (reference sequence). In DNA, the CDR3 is TGCAGTGCCCCGCCCTCCGGGACAGTTTGCCACGAGCAGTACTTC. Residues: CSAPPSGTVCHEQYF.

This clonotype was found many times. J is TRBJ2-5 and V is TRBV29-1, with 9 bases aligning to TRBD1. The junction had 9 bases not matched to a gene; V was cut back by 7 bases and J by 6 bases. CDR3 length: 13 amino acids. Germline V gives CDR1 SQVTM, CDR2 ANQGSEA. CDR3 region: CSAGDRERKTQYF. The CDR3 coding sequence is TGCAGCGCCGGGGACAGGGAGAGAAAGACCCAGTACTTC.

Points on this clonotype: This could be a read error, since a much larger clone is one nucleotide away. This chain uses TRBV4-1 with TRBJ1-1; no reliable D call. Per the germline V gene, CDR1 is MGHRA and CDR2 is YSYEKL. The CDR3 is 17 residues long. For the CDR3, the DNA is TGCGCCTGCAGCCAAGATGAATCCGGAACACAGAACACTGAAGCTTTCTTT. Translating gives CACSQDESGTQNTEAFF.

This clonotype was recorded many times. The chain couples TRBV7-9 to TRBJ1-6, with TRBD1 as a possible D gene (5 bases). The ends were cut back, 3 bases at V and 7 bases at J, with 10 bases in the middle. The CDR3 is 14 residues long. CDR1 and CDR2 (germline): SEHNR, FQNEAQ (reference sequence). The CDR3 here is CASSFGGGNSPLHF. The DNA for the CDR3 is TGTGCCAGCAGCTTCGGGGGTGGAAATTCACCCCTCCACTTT. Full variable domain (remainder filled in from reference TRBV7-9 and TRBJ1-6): DTGVSQNPRHKITKRGQNVTFRCDPISEHNRLYWYRQTLGQGPEFLTYFQNEAQLEKSRLLSDRFSAERPKGSFSTLEIQRTEQGDSAMYLCASSFGGGNSPLHFGNGTRLTVT.

In nucleotides, the CDR3 is TGTGCCAGCAGAACTGCCGGGACTAGCGTAGAGCAGTTCTTC. Translating gives CASRTAGTSVEQFF. The chain joins TRBV7-2 to TRBJ2-1; 10 bases are shared with TRBD2. CDR1 is SGHTA, CDR2 FQGNSA, per germline. The V and J ends lost 6 bases and 10 bases, in that order; junction bases with no gene match: 9. This CDR3 region has 14 residues.

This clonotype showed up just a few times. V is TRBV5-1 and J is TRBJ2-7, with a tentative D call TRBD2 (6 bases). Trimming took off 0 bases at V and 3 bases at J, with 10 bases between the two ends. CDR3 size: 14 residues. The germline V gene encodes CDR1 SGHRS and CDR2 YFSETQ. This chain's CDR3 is CASSLDIGGYEQYF. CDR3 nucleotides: TGCGCCAGCAGCTTGGATATCGGGGGCTACGAGCAGTACTTC.

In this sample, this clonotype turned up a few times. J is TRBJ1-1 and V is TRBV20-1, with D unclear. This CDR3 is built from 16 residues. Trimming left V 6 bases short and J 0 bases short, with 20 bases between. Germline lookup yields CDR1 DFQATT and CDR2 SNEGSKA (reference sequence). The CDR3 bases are TGCAGTGCGGAATATACCCGCAGCTACATGAACACTGAAGCTTTCTTT. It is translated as CSAEYTRSYMNTEAFF.

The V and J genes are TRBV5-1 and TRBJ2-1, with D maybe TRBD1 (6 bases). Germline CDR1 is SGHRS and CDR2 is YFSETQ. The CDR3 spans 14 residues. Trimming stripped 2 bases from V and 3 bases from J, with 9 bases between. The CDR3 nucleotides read TGCGCCAGCAGCTTCGAGACAGGCTACAATGAGCAGTTCTTC. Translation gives CASSFETGYNEQFF.

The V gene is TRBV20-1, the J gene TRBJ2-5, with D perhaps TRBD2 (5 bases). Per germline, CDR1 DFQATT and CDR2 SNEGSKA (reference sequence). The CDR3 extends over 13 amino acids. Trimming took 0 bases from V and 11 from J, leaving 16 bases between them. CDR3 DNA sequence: TGCAGTGCTAGAGATCGGCCCCGATGGGAGCAGTACTTC. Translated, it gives CSARDRPRWEQYF.

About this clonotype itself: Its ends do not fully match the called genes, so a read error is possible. Here the CDR3 DNA reads TGCGCCTGCAGCTTGGACGACAGGGCTAACTATGGCTACACCTTC. Its protein product is CACSLDDRANYGYTF. The chain has TRBV5-1 and TRBJ1-2; 7 bases agree with TRBD1. Germline CDR1 SGHRS, CDR2 YFSETQ. This CDR3 spans 15 amino acids.

CDR3 sequence: CASSHVGGPYEQYF. CDR3 nucleotide sequence: TGCGCCAGCAGCCATGTCGGGGGACCCTACGAGCAGTACTTC. The V gene is TRBV4-1, the J gene TRBJ2-7; a possible D gene is TRBD2 (6 bases). Trimming left V 3 bases short and J 2 bases short, with 11 bases between. Germline-derived CDR1 and CDR2 are MGHRA and YSYEKL. CDR3 length: 14 amino acids.

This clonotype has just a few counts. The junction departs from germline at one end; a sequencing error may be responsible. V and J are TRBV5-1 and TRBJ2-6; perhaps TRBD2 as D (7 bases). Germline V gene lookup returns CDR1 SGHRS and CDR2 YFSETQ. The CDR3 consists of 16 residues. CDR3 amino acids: CASSTRGANGANVRTF. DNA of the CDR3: TGCGCCAGCAGTACCCGGGGGGCGAATGGGGCCAACGTCCGGACTTTC.

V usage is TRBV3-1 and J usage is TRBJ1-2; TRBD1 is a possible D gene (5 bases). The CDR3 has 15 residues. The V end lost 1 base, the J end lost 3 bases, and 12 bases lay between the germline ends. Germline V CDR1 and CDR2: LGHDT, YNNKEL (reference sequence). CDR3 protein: CASSQAGRGDYGYTF. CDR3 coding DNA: TGTGCCAGCAGCCAAGCAGGGAGAGGCGACTATGGCTACACCTTC.

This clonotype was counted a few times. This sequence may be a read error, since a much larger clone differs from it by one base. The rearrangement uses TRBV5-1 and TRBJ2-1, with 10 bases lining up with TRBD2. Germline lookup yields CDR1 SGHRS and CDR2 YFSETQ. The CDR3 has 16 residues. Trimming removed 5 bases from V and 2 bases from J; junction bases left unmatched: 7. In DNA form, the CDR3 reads TGCGCCAGCAGGTCTACTAGCGGGGTCCCCTACAATGAGCAGTTCTTC. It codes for CASRSTSGVPYNEQFF.

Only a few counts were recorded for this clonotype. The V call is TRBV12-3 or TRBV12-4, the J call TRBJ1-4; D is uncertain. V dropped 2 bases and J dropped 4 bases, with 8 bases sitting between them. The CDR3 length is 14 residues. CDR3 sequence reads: CASSLFGSNEKLFF. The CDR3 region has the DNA TGTGCCAGCAGTTTATTTGGGAGTAATGAAAAACTGTTTTTT.

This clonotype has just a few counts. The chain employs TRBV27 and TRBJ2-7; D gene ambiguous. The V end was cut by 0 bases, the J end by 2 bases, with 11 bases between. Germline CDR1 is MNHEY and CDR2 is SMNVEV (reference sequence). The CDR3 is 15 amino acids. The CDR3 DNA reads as TGTGCCAGCAGTTTATCGGTCGTTGGGGCCTACGAGCAGTACTTC. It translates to CASSLSVVGAYEQYF.

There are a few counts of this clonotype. The CDR3 loop is CASSEGQFYNEQFF. In DNA form, the CDR3 reads TGCGCCAGCAGCGAGGGACAGTTCTACAATGAGCAGTTCTTC. The rearrangement links TRBV5-1 to TRBJ2-1, with TRBD1 matching over 7 bases. V shed 4 bases and J 3 bases; nucleotides not matched to a gene: 4. This CDR3 has 14 amino acids. Germline V gene sequence: CDR1 SGHRS, CDR2 YFSETQ.

For the CDR3, the DNA is TGTGCCAGCAGTATCCCCTCGGGGACAGGGAGTAACTATGGCTACACCTTC. This codes for CASSIPSGTGSNYGYTF. The chain couples TRBV28 to TRBJ1-2; 9 nucleotides match TRBD1. Germline V CDR1 and CDR2: MDHEN, SYDVKM. Trimming removed 5 bases from V and 1 base from J; junction bases left unmatched: 11. The CDR3 loop spans 17 amino acids.

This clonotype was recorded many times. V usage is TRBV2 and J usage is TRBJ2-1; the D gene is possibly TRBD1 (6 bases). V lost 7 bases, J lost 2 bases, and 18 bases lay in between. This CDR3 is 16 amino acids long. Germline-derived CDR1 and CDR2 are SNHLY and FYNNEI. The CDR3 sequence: CASKISRQGTYNEQFF. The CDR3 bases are TGTGCCAGCAAAATCTCCAGGCAGGGGACCTACAATGAGCAGTTCTTC.

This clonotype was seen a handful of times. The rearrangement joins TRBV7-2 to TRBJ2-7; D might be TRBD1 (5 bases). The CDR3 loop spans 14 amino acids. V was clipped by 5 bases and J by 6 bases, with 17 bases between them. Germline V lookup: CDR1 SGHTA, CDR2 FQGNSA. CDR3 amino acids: CASSPDSLPREQYF. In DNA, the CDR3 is TGTGCCAGCAGCCCCGACAGCCTCCCTCGCGAGCAGTACTTC.

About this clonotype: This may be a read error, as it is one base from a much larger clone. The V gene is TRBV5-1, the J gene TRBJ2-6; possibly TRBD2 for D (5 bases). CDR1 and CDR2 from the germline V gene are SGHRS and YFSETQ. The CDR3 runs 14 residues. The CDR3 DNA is TGCGTCAGCAGCGGTGGGTCAAGGGCCAACGTCCTGACTTTC. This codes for CVSSGGSRANVLTF.